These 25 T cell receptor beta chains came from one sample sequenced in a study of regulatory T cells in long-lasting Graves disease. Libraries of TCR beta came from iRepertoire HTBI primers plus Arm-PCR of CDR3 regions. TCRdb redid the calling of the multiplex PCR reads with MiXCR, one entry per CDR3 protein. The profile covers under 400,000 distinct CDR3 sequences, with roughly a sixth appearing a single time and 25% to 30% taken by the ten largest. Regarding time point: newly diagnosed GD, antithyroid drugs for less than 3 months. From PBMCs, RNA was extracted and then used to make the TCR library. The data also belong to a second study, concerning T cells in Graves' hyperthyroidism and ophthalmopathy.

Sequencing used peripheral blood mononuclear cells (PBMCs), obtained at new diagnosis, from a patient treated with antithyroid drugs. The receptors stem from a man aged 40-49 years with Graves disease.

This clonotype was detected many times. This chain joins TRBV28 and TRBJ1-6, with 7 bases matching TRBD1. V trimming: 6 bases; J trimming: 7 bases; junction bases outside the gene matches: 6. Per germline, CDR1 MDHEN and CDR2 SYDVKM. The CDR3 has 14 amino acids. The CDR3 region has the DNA TGTGCCAGCAGGCCAGGGGGTTCGAATTCACCCCTCCACTTT. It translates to CASRPGGSNSPLHF.

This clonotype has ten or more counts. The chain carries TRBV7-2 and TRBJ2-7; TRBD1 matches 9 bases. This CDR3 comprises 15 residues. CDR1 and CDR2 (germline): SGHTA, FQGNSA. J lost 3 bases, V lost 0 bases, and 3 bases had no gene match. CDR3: CASSLAQGAFYEQYF. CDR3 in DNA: TGTGCCAGCAGCTTAGCACAGGGGGCCTTCTACGAGCAGTACTTC.

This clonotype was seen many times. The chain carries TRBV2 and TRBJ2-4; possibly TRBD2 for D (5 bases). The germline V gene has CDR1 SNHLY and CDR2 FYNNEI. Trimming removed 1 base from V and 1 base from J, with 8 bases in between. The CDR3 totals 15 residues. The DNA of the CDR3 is TGTGCCAGCAGTGAAGGAGGGATCGCCAAAAACATTCAGTACTTC. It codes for CASSEGGIAKNIQYF.

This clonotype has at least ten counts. The CDR3: CASSTRQGTQPQHF. In DNA, the CDR3 is TGTGCCAGCAGTACCCGACAGGGGACCCAGCCCCAGCATTTT. The J gene is TRBJ1-5, the V gene TRBV6-2 or TRBV6-3; 8 nucleotides line up with TRBD1. CDR1 is MNHEY, CDR2 SVGEGT, per germline. The CDR3 consists of 14 residues. J gave up 7 bases and V 5 bases, and 7 bases lay outside the gene matches.

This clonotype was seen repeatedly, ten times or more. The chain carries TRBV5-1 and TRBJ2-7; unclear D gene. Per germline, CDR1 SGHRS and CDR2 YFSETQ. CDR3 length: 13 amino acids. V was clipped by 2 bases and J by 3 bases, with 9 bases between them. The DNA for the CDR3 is TGCGCCAGCAGCTTTACAGAGGACTACGAGCAGTACTTC. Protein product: CASSFTEDYEQYF.

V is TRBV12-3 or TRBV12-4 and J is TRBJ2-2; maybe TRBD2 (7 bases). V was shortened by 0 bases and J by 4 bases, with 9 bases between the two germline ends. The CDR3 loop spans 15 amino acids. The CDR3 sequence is CASSLAGGATGELFF. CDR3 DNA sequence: TGTGCCAGCAGTTTAGCAGGGGGGGCCACCGGGGAGCTGTTTTTT.

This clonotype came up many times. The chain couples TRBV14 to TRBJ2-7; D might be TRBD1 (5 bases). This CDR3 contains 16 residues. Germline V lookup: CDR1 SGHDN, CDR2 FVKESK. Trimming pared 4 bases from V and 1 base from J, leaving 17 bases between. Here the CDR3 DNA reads TGTGCCAGCAGCCGCGGACATGGCGACAAATCCTACGAGCAGTACTTC. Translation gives CASSRGHGDKSYEQYF.

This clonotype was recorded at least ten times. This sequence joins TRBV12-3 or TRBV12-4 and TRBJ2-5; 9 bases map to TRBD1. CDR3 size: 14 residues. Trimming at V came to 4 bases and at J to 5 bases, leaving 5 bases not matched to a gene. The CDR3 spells CASSSQGAEETQYF. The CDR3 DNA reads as TGTGCCAGCAGTTCACAGGGGGCCGAGGAGACCCAGTACTTC.

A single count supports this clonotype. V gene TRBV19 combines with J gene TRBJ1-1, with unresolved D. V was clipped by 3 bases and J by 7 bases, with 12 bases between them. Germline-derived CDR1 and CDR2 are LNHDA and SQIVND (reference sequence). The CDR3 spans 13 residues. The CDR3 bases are TGTGCCAGTAGTATCGGGGAGGGCGATGAAGCTTTCTTT. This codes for CASSIGEGDEAFF.

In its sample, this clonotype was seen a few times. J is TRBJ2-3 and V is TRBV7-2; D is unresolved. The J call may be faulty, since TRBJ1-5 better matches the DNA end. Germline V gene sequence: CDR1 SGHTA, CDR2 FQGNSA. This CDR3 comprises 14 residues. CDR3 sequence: CASSHRLATDTQHF. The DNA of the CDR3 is TGTGCCAGCAGCCACCGACTAGCCACAGATACGCAGCATTTT.

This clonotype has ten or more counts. The CDR3 here is CASSYSGTGEYEQYF. DNA for the CDR3: TGTGCCAGCAGTTACTCAGGGACAGGGGAATACGAGCAGTACTTC. This chain connects TRBV6-5 to TRBJ2-7; 10 nucleotides line up with TRBD1. CDR3 length equals 15 residues. CDR1 MNHEY and CDR2 SVGAGI come from the germline V gene. V dropped 0 bases and J dropped 4; count of bases not matched to a gene: 3.

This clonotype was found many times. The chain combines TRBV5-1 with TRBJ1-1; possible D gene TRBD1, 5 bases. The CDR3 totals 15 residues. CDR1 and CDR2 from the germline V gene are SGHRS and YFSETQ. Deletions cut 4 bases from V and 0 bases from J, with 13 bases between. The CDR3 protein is CASSHGTDLNTEAFF. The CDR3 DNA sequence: TGCGCCAGCAGCCATGGGACGGACCTGAACACTGAAGCTTTCTTT.

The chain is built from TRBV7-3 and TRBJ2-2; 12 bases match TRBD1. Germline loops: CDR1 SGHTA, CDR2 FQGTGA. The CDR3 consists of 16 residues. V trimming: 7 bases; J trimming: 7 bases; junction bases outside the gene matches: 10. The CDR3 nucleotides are TGTGCCAGCACCCCCGGGACAGGGGGCGCGGGCGGGGAGCTGTTTTTT. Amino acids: CASTPGTGGAGGELFF.

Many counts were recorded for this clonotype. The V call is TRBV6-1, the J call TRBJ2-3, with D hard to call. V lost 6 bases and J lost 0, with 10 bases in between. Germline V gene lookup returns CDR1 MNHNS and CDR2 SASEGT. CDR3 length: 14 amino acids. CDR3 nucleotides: TGTGCCAGCAGGGCTTTCGGGAGCACAGATACGCAGTATTTT. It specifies CASRAFGSTDTQYF.

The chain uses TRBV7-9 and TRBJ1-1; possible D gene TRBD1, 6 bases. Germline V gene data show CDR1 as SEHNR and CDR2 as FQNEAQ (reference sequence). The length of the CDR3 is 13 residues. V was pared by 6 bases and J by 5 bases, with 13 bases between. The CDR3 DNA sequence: TGTGCCAGCAGTCCAGACAGGCAGACTGAAGCTTTCTTT. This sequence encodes CASSPDRQTEAFF.

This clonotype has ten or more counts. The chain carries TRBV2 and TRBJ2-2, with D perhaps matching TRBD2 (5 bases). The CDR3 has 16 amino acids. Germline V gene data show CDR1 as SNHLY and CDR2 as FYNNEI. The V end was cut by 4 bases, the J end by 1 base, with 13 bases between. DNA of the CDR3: TGTGCCAGCAGTGCCTTCGGAGGCTGGAACACCGGGGAGCTGTTTTTT. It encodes CASSAFGGWNTGELFF.

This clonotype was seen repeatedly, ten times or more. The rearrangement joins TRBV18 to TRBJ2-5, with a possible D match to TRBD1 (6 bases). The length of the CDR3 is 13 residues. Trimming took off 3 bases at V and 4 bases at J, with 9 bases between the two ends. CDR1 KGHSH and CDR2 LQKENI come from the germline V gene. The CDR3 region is CASSPDRLETQYF. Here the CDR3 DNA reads TGTGCCAGCTCACCCGACAGGTTAGAGACCCAGTACTTC.

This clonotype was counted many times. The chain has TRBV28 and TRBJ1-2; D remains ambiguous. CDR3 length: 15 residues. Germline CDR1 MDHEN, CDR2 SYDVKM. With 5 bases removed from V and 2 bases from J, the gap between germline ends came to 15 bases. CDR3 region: CASSETRSVNYGYTF. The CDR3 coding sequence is TGTGCCAGCAGTGAAACCAGGAGCGTGAACTATGGCTACACCTTC.

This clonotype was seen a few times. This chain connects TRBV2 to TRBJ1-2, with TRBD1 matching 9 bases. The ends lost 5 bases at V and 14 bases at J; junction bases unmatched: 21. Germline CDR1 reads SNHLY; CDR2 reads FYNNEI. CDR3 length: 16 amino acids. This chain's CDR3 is CASSHTTTGGDSMRTF. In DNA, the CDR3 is TGTGCCAGCAGTCACACTACTACAGGGGGCGACTCTATGAGGACCTTC.

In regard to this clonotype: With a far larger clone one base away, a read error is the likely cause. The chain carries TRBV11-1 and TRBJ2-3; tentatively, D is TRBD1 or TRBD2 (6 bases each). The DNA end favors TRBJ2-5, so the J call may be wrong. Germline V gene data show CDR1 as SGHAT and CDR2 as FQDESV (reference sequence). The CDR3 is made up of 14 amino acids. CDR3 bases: TGTGCCAGCAGCTTACGTCCGGGGGCAGAGGCCCAGTACTTC. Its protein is CASSLRPGAEAQYF.

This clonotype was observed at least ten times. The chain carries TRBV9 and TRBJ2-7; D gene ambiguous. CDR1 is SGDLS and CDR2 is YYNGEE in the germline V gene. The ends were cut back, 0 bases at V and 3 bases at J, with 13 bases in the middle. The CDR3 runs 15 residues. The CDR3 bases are TGTGCCAGCAGCGTAGACCCCGCGCCTCACTACGAGCAGTACTTC. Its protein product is CASSVDPAPHYEQYF.

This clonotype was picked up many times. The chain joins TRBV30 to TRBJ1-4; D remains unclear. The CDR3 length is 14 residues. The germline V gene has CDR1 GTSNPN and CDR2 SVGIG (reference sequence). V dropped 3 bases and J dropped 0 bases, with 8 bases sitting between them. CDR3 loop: CAWSRRATNEKLFF. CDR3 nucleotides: TGTGCCTGGAGCCGCCGAGCAACTAATGAAAAACTGTTTTTT.

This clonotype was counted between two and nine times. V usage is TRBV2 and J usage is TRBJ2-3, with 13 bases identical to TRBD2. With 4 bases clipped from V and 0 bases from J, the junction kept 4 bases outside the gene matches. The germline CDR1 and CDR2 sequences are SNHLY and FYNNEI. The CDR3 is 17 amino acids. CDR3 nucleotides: TGTGCCAGCAGTGCCTCACTAGCGGGGGGGAGCACAGATACGCAGTATTTT. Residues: CASSASLAGGSTDTQYF.

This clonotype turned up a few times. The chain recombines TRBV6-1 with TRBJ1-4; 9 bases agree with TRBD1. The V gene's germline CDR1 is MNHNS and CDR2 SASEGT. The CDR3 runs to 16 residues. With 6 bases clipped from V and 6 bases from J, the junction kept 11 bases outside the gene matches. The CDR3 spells CASSKGPGQGYEKLFF. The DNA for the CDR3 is TGTGCCAGCAGCAAAGGGCCGGGACAGGGCTATGAAAAACTGTTTTTT.

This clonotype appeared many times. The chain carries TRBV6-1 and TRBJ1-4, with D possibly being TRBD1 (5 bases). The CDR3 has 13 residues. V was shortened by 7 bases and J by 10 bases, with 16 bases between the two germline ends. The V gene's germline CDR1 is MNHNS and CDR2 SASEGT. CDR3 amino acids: CASIAGFIGKLFF. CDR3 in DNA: TGTGCCAGCATCGCAGGGTTTATTGGAAAACTGTTTTTT.